Listed below are T cell receptor beta chains from one sample, sequenced in a study of control samples from healthy donors and cancer patients. Clones were read by immunoSEQ multiplex PCR, and TCRdb kept only the in-frame ones, dropping some. The table has 60,000 to 75,000 clones, roughly 87% seen once. The sequenced sample was PBMCs. These receptors were collected from a man in his fifties or sixties with colorectal cancer. Each CDR3 is given with its conserved first and last residue. The D gene is left open where the match is weak. Expanded clones get a size class; other rows say once, few or many, or leave the size out.

v_call	d_call	clone_size	j_call	cdr3_nt	cdr3_aa
TRBV5-4	TRBD2	.	TRBJ2-1	TGTGCCAGCAGCAGACTAGCGGGGGCCTCCTACAATGAGCAGTTCTTC	CASSRLAGASYNEQFF
TRBV6-2/TRBV6-3	TRBD2	.	TRBJ2-1	TGTGCCAGCAGTAACGATCGGACTAGCGTCTTCGATGAGCAGTTCTTC	CASSNDRTSVFDEQFF
TRBV2	TRBD2	.	TRBJ2-7	TGTGCCAGCAGAGGACTAGCGGGGGTCCTGGAGCAGTACTTC	CASRGLAGVLEQYF
TRBV5-3	.	once	TRBJ1-1	TGTGCCAGAAGCCTAGGTCGTGAAGATGCTGAAGCTTTCTTT	CARSLGREDAEAFF
TRBV18	TRBD1	once	TRBJ1-2	TGTGCCAGCTCACTTGCCGGACAGGGCACCTCGGGGTATGGCTACACCTTC	CASSLAGQGTSGYGYTF
TRBV7-9	TRBD1	.	TRBJ2-1	TGTGCCAGCAGCTTAGCACAGGGGACCTACAATGAGCAGTTCTTC	CASSLAQGTYNEQFF
TRBV5-1	.	.	TRBJ1-6	TGCGCCAGCTCCAAGGACATCGGTGGTTCACCCCTCCACTTT	CASSKDIGGSPLHF
TRBV4-3	TRBD2	.	TRBJ2-3	TGCGCCAGCAGCCAAGAGACTAGCGGCCTCACAGATACGCAGTATTTT	CASSQETSGLTDTQYF
TRBV24-1	TRBD1	.	TRBJ2-1	TGTGCCACCAGTGATCCACAGACAGGGTTCAATGAGCAGTTCTTC	CATSDPQTGFNEQFF
TRBV19	.	.	TRBJ1-2	TGTGCCAGTAGCGTAGGCCGGAACGATGGCTACACCTTC	CASSVGRNDGYTF
TRBV27	TRBD1	.	TRBJ1-6	TGTGCCAGCAGTTCAGGGGGACAGGGGGGTAATTCACCCCTCCACTTT	CASSSGGQGGNSPLHF
TRBV5-1	.	.	TRBJ1-4	TGCGCCAGCAGCTTAGGACAGCCAAATGAAAAACTGTTTTTT	CASSLGQPNEKLFF
TRBV19	.	.	TRBJ2-7	TGTGCCAGTATGATGGGGGCCCACTCCTACGAGCAGTACTTC	CASMMGAHSYEQYF
TRBV7-2	TRBD1	.	TRBJ2-6	TGTGCCAGCAGCTTAAGGGACAGTCGCCGACCTTCTGGGGCCAACGTCCTGACTTTC	CASSLRDSRRPSGANVLTF
TRBV27	.	.	TRBJ2-2	TGTGCCAGCAGTACCGGTCGGGACACCGGGGAGCTGTTTTTT	CASSTGRDTGELFF
TRBV7-6	TRBD1	.	TRBJ1-1	TGTGCCAGCAGCTTAGATGGGACAGGGGTGGAAGCTTTCTTT	CASSLDGTGVEAFF
TRBV6-1	.	.	TRBJ1-6	TGTGCCAGCAGTGATGGGGTCTACGACATATATTCACCCCTCCACTTT	CASSDGVYDIYSPLHF
TRBV6-1	.	.	TRBJ2-7	TGTGTCAGCAGTGAAGTAGTGACACGCTACGAGCAGTACTTC	CVSSEVVTRYEQYF
TRBV19	.	.	TRBJ1-5	TGTGCCAGTAGTATCTTTTGGAGTAATCAGCCCCAGCATTTT	CASSIFWSNQPQHF
TRBV10-1	TRBD2	.	TRBJ2-2	TGCGCCAGCAGTGCTGCCGCGGGGGGGCCAGACACCGGGGAGCTGTTTTTT	CASSAAAGGPDTGELFF